This T cell receptor (beta chain) stems from a study of OX40 agonist ivuxolimab in advanced cancers. On the study more broadly: The treatment was a fully human IgG2 OX40 agonist, ivuxolimab. The dose-escalation cohort was approximately 81% male, with a mean age of approximately 62 years, ranging about 20 to 85. Study conclusions and caveats: At 0.1 to 3.0 mg/kg, clonal expansion of CD4+ and CD8+ blood T cells had occurred by week 6.

Clones were read by immunoSEQ multiplex PCR, and TCRdb kept only the in-frame ones, dropping some. The repertoire consists of around 31,000 clones, with 87% occurring once and the leading ten covering roughly a third. Germline CDR1 is SGHRS and CDR2 is YFSETQ. The CDR3 runs 14 residues. V lost 0 bases and J lost 2, with 7 bases in between. Drawing of blood for sampling happened at baseline, at cycle 4 day 1, and at cycle 7 day 1. About this clone: Its target is not known.

Material: CD4+ or CD8+ T cells sorted from blood, obtained in a trial of the OX40 agonist ivuxolimab. The chain recombines TRBV5-1 with TRBJ2-3; D is undetermined. This TCR was sampled from an adult with an advanced solid tumor such as melanoma, head and neck, liver or kidney cancer. The chain's CDR3 is CASSLGATTDTQYF. The CDR3, as DNA: TGCGCCAGCAGCTTGGGGGCTACCACAGATACGCAGTATTTT. Variable domain in full (rest from reference TRBV5-1 and TRBJ2-3): KAGVTQTPRYLIKTRGQQVTLSCSPISGHRSVSWYQQTPGQGLQFLFEYFSETQRNKGNFPGRFSGRQFSNSRSEMNVSTLELGDSALYLCASSLGATTDTQYFGPGTRLTVL.